One and the same sample provided the 6 T cell receptor beta chains below, sequenced in a study of blood T cell repertoires in COVID-19. Produced via immunoSEQ multiplex PCR; TCRdb's table is partial and in-frame only. Of approximately 250,000 clones in the sample, roughly 88% were seen once. The sample consisted of peripheral blood. The receptors stem from a woman aged 80 or older with COVID-19, enrolled during active disease.

This chain links TRBV7-9 with TRBJ2-5, with D possibly TRBD1 on 6 matching bases. V lost 5 bases and J lost 3, with 13 bases in between. CDR1 and CDR2 (germline): SEHNR, FQNEAQ (reference sequence). The CDR3 runs 14 residues. CDR3 sequence (DNA): TGTGCCAGCAGCAAGCAACAGGGAAAAGAGACCCAGTACTTC. Protein: CASSKQQGKETQYF.

The chain combines TRBV7-2 with TRBJ1-2, with D possibly TRBD1 on 5 matching bases. This CDR3 spans 14 amino acids. Trimming cost V 8 bases and J 3 bases, with 16 bases left between them. Germline loops: CDR1 SGHTA, CDR2 FQGNSA. CDR3 protein: CASSGQGGHYGYTF. CDR3 sequence (DNA): TGTGCCAGCTCCGGGCAGGGCGGACACTATGGCTACACCTTC.

A single count supports this clone. Distinct nucleotide sequences in the sample also encode this CDR3. This CDR3 reads CASSLGTVNTEAFF. In nucleotides, the CDR3 is TGCGCCAGCAGCTTGGGGACAGTGAACACTGAAGCTTTCTTT. V and J are TRBV5-1 and TRBJ1-1, with D maybe TRBD1 (6 bases). The CDR3 length is 14 residues. Germline CDR1 and CDR2: SGHRS and YFSETQ. Trimming stripped 0 bases from V and 0 bases from J, with 6 bases between.

This chain links TRBV18 with TRBJ2-1; TRBD2 agrees at 13 bases. Germline trimming cut 5 bases from V and 8 bases from J; bases unmatched to any gene: 9. The CDR3 length is 16 residues. Looked up from germline, CDR1 is KGHSH and CDR2 is LQKENI. CDR3: CASSEAGLAGLDEQFF. The CDR3 nucleotides read TGTGCCAGCTCAGAAGCGGGACTAGCGGGGCTCGATGAGCAGTTCTTC.

This chain connects TRBV30 to TRBJ2-2; D may be TRBD2 (5 bases). V dropped 3 bases and J dropped 0 bases, with 14 bases sitting between them. The germline V gene encodes CDR1 GTSNPN and CDR2 SVGIG (reference sequence). The CDR3 runs 16 residues. CDR3 residues: CAWRTGGLANTGELFF. The DNA for the CDR3 is TGTGCCTGGAGGACGGGTGGACTCGCGAACACCGGGGAGCTGTTTTTT.

This chain links TRBV3-1 (or the pseudogene TRBV3-2) with TRBJ1-5; a possible D gene is TRBD1 (5 bases). This CDR3 spans 13 amino acids. From germline, CDR1 is LGHDT and CDR2 YNNKEL (reference sequence). Trimming removed 5 bases at V and 5 bases at J, with 10 bases between. The CDR3 DNA reads TGTGCCAGCAGCTCCGGGGGGGATCAGCCCCAGCATTTT. It translates to CASSSGGDQPQHF.